This entry lists 32 T cell receptor beta chains sequenced from one sample in a study of shared T cell receptors in the human thymus. Sequencing used immunoSEQ multiplex PCR; TCRdb keeps in-frame clones, though not all of them. The sample has some 700,000 clones, 70% to 90% seen once. This same sample was also part of a study on human thymus T cells.

The sample consisted of thymocytes. These receptors were collected from a girl in the first two years of life with a congenital heart defect.

The V gene is TRBV11-2, the J gene TRBJ1-2; D gene uncertain. The CDR3 extends over 15 amino acids. Trimming took off 0 bases at V and 0 bases at J, with 8 bases between the two ends. Germline CDR1 is SGHAT and CDR2 is FQNNGV. CDR3 nucleotides: TGTGCCAGCAGCTTAGAAGCATTTTCTAACTATGGCTACACCTTC. It codes for CASSLEAFSNYGYTF. Combining the CDR3 with reference TRBV11-2 and TRBJ1-2 gives the whole variable domain EAGVAQSPRYKIIEKRQSVAFWCNPISGHATLYWYQQILGQGPKLLIQFQNNGVVDDSQLPKDRFSAERLKGVDSTLKIQPAKLEDSAVYLCASSLEAFSNYGYTFGSGTRLTVV.

This chain links TRBV10-3 with TRBJ2-2; 10 bases agree with TRBD1. CDR1 is ENHRY and CDR2 is SYGVKD in the germline V gene. V lost 5 bases to trimming and J lost 1 base; unmatched junction nucleotides: 1. The CDR3 contains 15 residues. CDR3 sequence (DNA): TGTGCCATCAGTAGGACAGGGGGGAACACCGGGGAGCTGTTTTTT. Translating gives CAISRTGGNTGELFF.

CDR3 sequence reads: CASSFGTGGSPLHF. The CDR3 DNA sequence: TGTGCCAGCAGCTTCGGGACAGGGGGTTCACCCCTCCACTTT. This sequence joins TRBV7-2 and TRBJ1-6, with 11 nucleotides matching TRBD1. Trimming removed 3 bases from V and 9 bases from J; junction bases left unmatched: 1. The V gene's germline CDR1 is SGHTA and CDR2 FQGNSA. The CDR3 has 14 residues.

This clone was observed once. This chain joins TRBV9 and TRBJ1-1; TRBD1 matches 7 bases. The germline CDR1 and CDR2 sequences are SGDLS and YYNGEE. V shed 3 bases, J shed 1 base, and the junction held 9 bases outside the gene matches. This CDR3 contains 16 residues. The CDR3 sequence is CASSARDSLSNTEAFF. The CDR3 nucleotides read TGTGCCAGCAGCGCCCGGGACAGCCTATCGAACACTGAAGCTTTCTTT.

The rearrangement uses TRBV6-1 and TRBJ1-4; possibly TRBD1 for D (5 bases). Looked up from germline, CDR1 is MNHNS and CDR2 is SASEGT. V was pared by 10 bases and J by 4 bases, with 13 bases between. The CDR3 is 13 amino acids. CDR3 coding DNA: TGTGCCACACCGGGGGGACTTAATGAAAAACTGTTTTTT. Encoded protein: CATPGGLNEKLFF.

CDR3 in amino acids: CASRGQGVNTEAFF. DNA for the CDR3: TGTGCCAGCAGGGGACAGGGAGTGAACACTGAAGCTTTCTTT. The V and J genes are TRBV6-1 and TRBJ1-1; TRBD1 matches 9 bases. The germline V gene has CDR1 MNHNS and CDR2 SASEGT. V shed 6 bases, J shed 0 bases, and the junction held 2 bases outside the gene matches. This CDR3 has 14 residues.

The chain has TRBV27 and TRBJ1-2; no definite D call. CDR1 and CDR2 from the germline V gene are MNHEY and SMNVEV (reference sequence). The length of the CDR3 is 16 residues. Between the trimmed V and J ends, which lost 1 base and 0 bases, there was a span of 12 bases. The CDR3 reads CASSLLGGRPNYGYTF. The DNA of the CDR3 is TGTGCCAGCAGTTTATTAGGCGGGAGGCCTAACTATGGCTACACCTTC.

This chain connects TRBV7-2 to TRBJ2-3, with 14 bases identical to TRBD2. The CDR3 contains 19 residues. The germline V gene has CDR1 SGHTA and CDR2 FQGNSA. V lost 5 bases and J lost 6; bases outside the gene matches: 16. The CDR3 DNA is TGTGCCAGCAGCCCGTCCGGGACTAGCGGGGGTGACGATAACGATACGCAGTATTTT. Amino acid sequence: CASSPSGTSGGDDNDTQYF.

The rearrangement joins TRBV6-5 to TRBJ1-2, with D unclear. The germline V gene encodes CDR1 MNHEY and CDR2 SVGAGI. V was pared by 2 bases and J by 0 bases, with 10 bases between. The length of the CDR3 is 15 residues. DNA of the CDR3: TGTGCCAGCAGTTACGATCCACGAGCTAACTATGGCTACACCTTC. It yields the protein CASSYDPRANYGYTF.

The V gene is TRBV12-5, the J gene TRBJ2-3; 7 nucleotides match TRBD2. CDR3 length: 18 amino acids. Looked up from germline, CDR1 is LGHNT and CDR2 is FRNRAP. The junction had 10 bases not matched to a gene; V was cut back by 1 base and J by 0 bases. In nucleotides, the CDR3 is TGTGCTAGTGGTTTGGCCCCGACCGTGCGGGGGAGCACAGATACGCAGTATTTT. Translating gives CASGLAPTVRGSTDTQYF.

This clone occurred a few times. The chain joins TRBV5-8 to TRBJ2-5, with TRBD1 as a possible D gene (6 bases). The better agreement between TRBJ2-7 and the DNA end casts doubt on the J call. Per germline, CDR1 SGHTS and CDR2 YDEGEE. There are 15 residues in the CDR3. The CDR3 nucleotides read TGTGCCAGCATCCCCGAGGATGGGACACCATACGAGCAGTACTTC. It specifies CASIPEDGTPYEQYF.

This chain joins TRBV25-1 and TRBJ1-6; D perhaps matches TRBD1 (6 bases). In germline, CDR1 is MGHDK, CDR2 SYGVNS. The ends were cut back, 10 bases at V and 8 bases at J, with 18 bases in the middle. This CDR3 is built from 14 residues. The CDR3 here is CAKTGTSMDSPLHF. The CDR3 DNA reads as TGTGCCAAAACAGGGACGTCGATGGATTCACCCCTCCACTTT. The full variable domain, rest sourced from reference TRBV25-1 and TRBJ1-6, is EADIYQTPRYLVIGTGKKITLECSQTMGHDKMYWYQQDPGMELHLIHYSYGVNSTEKGDLSSESTVSRIRTEHFPLTLESARPSHTSQYLCAKTGTSMDSPLHFGNGTRLTVT.

The V and J genes are TRBV5-4 and TRBJ1-2, with a tentative D call TRBD1 (5 bases). The CDR3 has 14 amino acids. Germline assignment: CDR1 SGHNT and CDR2 YYREEE (reference sequence). The ends were cut back, 0 bases at V and 4 bases at J, with 10 bases in the middle. CDR3: CASSLGGGSYGYTF. The CDR3 DNA reads TGTGCCAGCAGCTTGGGTGGGGGGTCCTATGGCTACACCTTC. Drawing the rest from reference TRBV5-4 and TRBJ1-2, the complete variable domain is ETGVTQSPTHLIKTRGQQVTLRCSSQSGHNTVSWYQQALGQGPQFIFQYYREEENGRGNFPPRFSGLQFPNYSSELNVNALELDDSALYLCASSLGGGSYGYTFGSGTRLTVV.

V usage is TRBV4-3 and J usage is TRBJ2-5; 7 positions agree with TRBD1. The germline V gene has CDR1 LGHNA and CDR2 YSLEER. Trimming took 1 base from V and 1 from J; bases not matched to a gene: 15. This CDR3 is built from 19 residues. The CDR3 loop is CASSQVRLGLWTGQETQYF. The CDR3 coding sequence is TGCGCCAGCAGCCAAGTTCGGCTAGGCTTGTGGACAGGCCAAGAGACCCAGTACTTC.

V is TRBV15 and J is TRBJ2-3; D is ambiguous. Germline CDR1 is LNHNV and CDR2 is YYDKDF (reference sequence). The CDR3 sequence is 12 residues long. The V and J ends lost 1 base and 4 bases respectively, with 3 bases between them. CDR3 in amino acids: CATSRAADTQYF. The DNA for the CDR3 is TGTGCCACCAGCAGAGCGGCAGATACGCAGTATTTT.

This rearrangement joins TRBV2 to TRBJ2-7; the match to TRBD2 covers 9 bases. Germline V gene sequence: CDR1 SNHLY, CDR2 FYNNEI. The CDR3 runs 15 residues. The J segment lost 3 bases and the V segment lost 4 bases, leaving 7 bases of the junction unmatched. The DNA of the CDR3 is TGTGCCAGCAGTGTTAGCGGGGGCATAGTCTACGAGCAGTACTTC. Translation: CASSVSGGIVYEQYF.

The chain is built from TRBV28 and TRBJ1-3, with D possibly matching TRBD1 (5 bases). V was clipped by 3 bases and J by 0 bases, with 15 bases between them. The CDR3 contains 17 residues. Germline V lookup: CDR1 MDHEN, CDR2 SYDVKM. The CDR3 protein is CASSFLGDRSSGNTIYF. CDR3 sequence (DNA): TGTGCCAGCAGTTTCTTAGGTGACAGAAGCTCTGGAAACACCATATATTTT.

This clone has a single count. The chain uses TRBV19 and TRBJ2-6; the D is unclear. V lost 2 bases to trimming and J lost 4 bases, with 15 bases between them. The CDR3 extends over 17 amino acids. Looked up from germline, CDR1 is LNHDA and CDR2 is SQIVND (reference sequence). The chain's CDR3 is CASSIISRKRGANVLTF. DNA of the CDR3: TGTGCCAGTAGTATAATTAGCCGGAAAAGGGGGGCCAACGTCCTGACTTTC.

V usage is TRBV27 and J usage is TRBJ1-1, with 7 bases lining up with TRBD1. After removal of 6 bases from V and 2 bases from J, the junction contained 6 bases not matched to a gene. Germline V gene sequence: CDR1 MNHEY, CDR2 SMNVEV (reference sequence). This CDR3 is 14 amino acids long. The CDR3 reads CASSPRGENTEAFF. The CDR3 DNA follows: TGTGCCAGCAGCCCCAGGGGGGAAAACACTGAAGCTTTCTTT.

The chain couples TRBV7-4 to TRBJ2-1, with 9 positions matching TRBD1. Trimming at V came to 5 bases and at J to 5 bases, leaving 7 bases not matched to a gene. The germline V gene encodes CDR1 SGHVT and CDR2 SQSDAQ. This CDR3 is built from 15 residues. CDR3 nucleotides: TGTGCCAGCAGCCAACAGGGGGCATCAAACAATGAGCAGTTCTTC. Its translation: CASSQQGASNNEQFF.

Concerning this clone itself: The junction departs from the called germline gene at one end, perhaps through a read error. This chain joins TRBV7-7 and TRBJ1-4; TRBD1 agrees at 8 bases. Germline V gives CDR1 SSHAT, CDR2 FNYEAQ (reference sequence). The CDR3 spans 15 residues. CDR3 nucleotide sequence: TGTGCTAGCAGCCCGACAGGGGCCGGTAATGAAAAACTGTTTTTT. Protein product: CASSPTGAGNEKLFF. Full variable domain (remainder filled in from reference TRBV7-7 and TRBJ1-4): GAGVSQSPRYKVTKRGQDVTLRCDPISSHATLYWYQQALGQGPEFLTYFNYEAQPDKSGLPSDRFSAERPEGSISTLTIQRTEQRDSAMYRCASSPTGAGNEKLFFGSGTQLSVL.

V is TRBV19 and J is TRBJ1-2, with no clear D. The CDR3 is 14 amino acids. The germline CDR1 and CDR2 sequences are LNHDA and SQIVND (reference sequence). The V end lost 3 bases, the J end lost 8 bases, and 16 bases lay between the germline ends. CDR3 DNA sequence: TGTGCCAGTAGTATGGGCTCCACATACGAAGGCTACACCTTC. Amino acid sequence: CASSMGSTYEGYTF.

This clone showed up just a few times. The rearrangement joins TRBV6-1 to TRBJ2-2, with TRBD1 matching over 10 bases. V lost 6 bases to trimming and J lost 6 bases; unmatched junction nucleotides: 7. Germline V gives CDR1 MNHNS, CDR2 SASEGT. The CDR3 sequence is 15 residues long. CDR3 DNA: TGTGCCAGCAGGGGACAGGGGCCCCCAGCCGGGGAGCTGTTTTTT. Translation: CASRGQGPPAGELFF.

The rearrangement links TRBV5-6 to TRBJ2-5; no clear D gene. The CDR3 is 13 residues long. V was cut by 1 base and J by 3 bases, with 7 bases left in between. Per the germline V gene, CDR1 is SGHDT and CDR2 is YYEEEE. The CDR3 bases are TGTGCCAGCAGCTTGAACCGAGAAGAGACCCAGTACTTC. As protein: CASSLNREETQYF. The variable domain in full, with the rest retrieved from reference TRBV5-6 and TRBJ2-5, is DAGVTQSPTHLIKTRGQQVTLRCSPKSGHDTVSWYQQALGQGPQFIFQYYEEEERQRGNFPDRFSGHQFPNYSSELNVNALLLGDSALYLCASSLNREETQYFGPGTRLLVL.

The chain joins TRBV5-1 to TRBJ1-2; 9 positions match TRBD1. Germline V gene lookup returns CDR1 SGHRS and CDR2 YFSETQ. CDR3 size: 14 residues. The ends lost 4 bases at V and 7 bases at J; junction bases unmatched: 8. In nucleotides, the CDR3 is TGCGCCAGCAGCCCGGACAGGGGTTTTGGTGGCTACACCTTC. Its translation is CASSPDRGFGGYTF. Full variable domain (outside the CDR3, taken from reference TRBV5-1 and TRBJ1-2): KAGVTQTPRYLIKTRGQQVTLSCSPISGHRSVSWYQQTPGQGLQFLFEYFSETQRNKGNFPGRFSGRQFSNSRSEMNVSTLELGDSALYLCASSPDRGFGGYTFGSGTRLTVV.

The chain links TRBV28 to TRBJ1-3; unclear D gene. V lost 1 base to trimming and J lost 0 bases, with 13 bases between them. The CDR3 loop spans 17 amino acids. Germline values: CDR1 MDHEN, CDR2 SYDVKM. The CDR3 coding sequence is TGTGCCAGCAGTTTATACCAGGTACATCTCTCTGGAAACACCATATATTTT. The encoded protein is CASSLYQVHLSGNTIYF.

The gene calls are TRBV6-1 and TRBJ1-1, with 8 bases fitting TRBD1. The junction had 5 bases not matched to a gene; V was cut back by 4 bases and J by 4 bases. This CDR3 has 14 amino acids. Germline V gene lookup returns CDR1 MNHNS and CDR2 SASEGT. Here the CDR3 DNA reads TGTGCCAGCAGTGCCGACAGGGGATCCACTGAAGCTTTCTTT. Its translation: CASSADRGSTEAFF.

This chain connects TRBV27 to TRBJ2-1; TRBD2 is a possible D gene (6 bases). The germline V and J ends were trimmed by 4 bases and 7 bases, with 11 bases remaining between them. Per the germline V gene, CDR1 is MNHEY and CDR2 is SMNVEV (reference sequence). This CDR3 has 13 amino acids. The CDR3 DNA follows: TGTGCCAGCAGTTCCCATAGCGGTAATGAGCAGTTCTTC. It yields the protein CASSSHSGNEQFF.

The gene calls are TRBV25-1 and TRBJ2-3; 7 positions match TRBD2. Germline CDR1 is MGHDK and CDR2 is SYGVNS. There are 17 residues in the CDR3. With V trimmed by 4 bases and J by 3 bases, 13 bases remained unmatched. In DNA form, the CDR3 reads TGTGCCAGCAGTGGGGCAGCGGGGCTAGCGGATACAGATACGCAGTATTTT. This translates into CASSGAAGLADTDTQYF.

The V and J genes are TRBV6-1 and TRBJ2-7; D may be TRBD1 (6 bases). The CDR3 has 15 residues. Germline V gives CDR1 MNHNS, CDR2 SASEGT. V was shortened by 2 bases and J by 2 bases, with 13 bases between the two germline ends. CDR3: CASSELPDRTYEQYF. The CDR3 DNA follows: TGTGCCAGCAGTGAACTGCCGGACAGAACCTACGAGCAGTACTTC.

The rearrangement uses TRBV27 and TRBJ2-7; maybe TRBD2 (5 bases). Between the trimmed V and J ends, which lost 7 bases and 0 bases, there was a span of 13 bases. The CDR3 totals 14 residues. Germline CDR1 reads MNHEY; CDR2 reads SMNVEV (reference sequence). The CDR3 nucleotides read TGTGCCAGCACACTAGGACCGAGCTCCTACGAGCAGTACTTC. Translation: CASTLGPSSYEQYF.

V gene TRBV28 combines with J gene TRBJ2-7; possible D gene TRBD1, 6 bases. Trimming shortened V by 5 bases and J by 0 bases, and 26 bases separated the two germline ends. Germline V CDR1 and CDR2: MDHEN, SYDVKM. The CDR3 consists of 19 residues. CDR3 amino acids: CASSVYRVAVKNFSYEQYF. The CDR3 coding sequence is TGTGCCAGCAGTGTATACAGGGTCGCCGTTAAGAACTTCTCCTACGAGCAGTACTTC.